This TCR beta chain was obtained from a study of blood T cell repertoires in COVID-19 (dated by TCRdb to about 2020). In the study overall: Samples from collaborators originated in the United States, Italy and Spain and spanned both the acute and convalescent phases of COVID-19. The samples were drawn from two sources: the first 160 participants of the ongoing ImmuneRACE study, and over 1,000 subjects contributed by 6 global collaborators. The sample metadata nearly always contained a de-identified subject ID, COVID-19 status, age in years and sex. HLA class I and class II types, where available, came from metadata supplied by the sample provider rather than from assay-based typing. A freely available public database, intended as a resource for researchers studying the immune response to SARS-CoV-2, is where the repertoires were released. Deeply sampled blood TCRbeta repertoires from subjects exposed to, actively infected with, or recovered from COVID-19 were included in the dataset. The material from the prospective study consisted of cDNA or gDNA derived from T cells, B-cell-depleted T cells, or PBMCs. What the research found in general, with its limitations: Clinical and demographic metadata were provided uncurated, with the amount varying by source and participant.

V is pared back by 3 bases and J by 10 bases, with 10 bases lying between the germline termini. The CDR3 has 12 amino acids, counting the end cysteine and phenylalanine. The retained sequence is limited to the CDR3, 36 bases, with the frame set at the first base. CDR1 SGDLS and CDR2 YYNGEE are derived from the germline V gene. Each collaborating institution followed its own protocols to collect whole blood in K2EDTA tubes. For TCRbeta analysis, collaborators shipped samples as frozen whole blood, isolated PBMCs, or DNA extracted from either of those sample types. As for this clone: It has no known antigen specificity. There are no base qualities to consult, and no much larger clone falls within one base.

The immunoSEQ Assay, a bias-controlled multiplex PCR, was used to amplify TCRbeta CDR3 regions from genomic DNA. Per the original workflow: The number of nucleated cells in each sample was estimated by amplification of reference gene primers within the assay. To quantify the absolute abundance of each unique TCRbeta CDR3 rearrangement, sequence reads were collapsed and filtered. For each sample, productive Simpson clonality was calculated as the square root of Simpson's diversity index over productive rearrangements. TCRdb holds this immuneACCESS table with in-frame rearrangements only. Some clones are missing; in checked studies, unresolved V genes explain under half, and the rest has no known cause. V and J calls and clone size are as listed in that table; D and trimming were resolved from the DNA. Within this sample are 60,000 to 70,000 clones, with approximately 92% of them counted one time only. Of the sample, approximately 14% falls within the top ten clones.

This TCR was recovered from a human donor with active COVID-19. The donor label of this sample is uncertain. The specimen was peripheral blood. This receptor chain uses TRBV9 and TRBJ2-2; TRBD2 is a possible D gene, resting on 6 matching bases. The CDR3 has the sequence CASSGLGSELFF. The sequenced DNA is TGTGCCAGCAGCGGACTAGGGTCGGAGCTGTTTTTT.